A selection of T cell receptor beta chains follows, all from one sample in a study of blood T cells in healthy people across ages. One entry per CDR3 protein results from TCRdb running MiXCR on the 5' RACE reads. The repertoire holds fewer than 2,000,000 distinct CDR3 sequences, with about 39% as singletons. The specimen was blood. These TCRs come from a human donor in good health. CDR3s include the opening cysteine and the closing phenylalanine or tryptophan. Fields, in order: V gene, J gene, CDR3 protein.

v_call: TRBV5-5; j_call: TRBJ2-1; cdr3_aa: CASNDGFYNEQFF
v_call: TRBV15; j_call: NA; cdr3_aa: CATSRDPDGEETQYF
v_call: TRBV20-1; j_call: TRBJ2-5; cdr3_aa: CSAGRLAGEETQYF
v_call: TRBV11-2; j_call: TRBJ2-3; cdr3_aa: CASSLTEYTQYF
v_call: TRBV9; j_call: TRBJ2-5; cdr3_aa: CASSVDSGDGETQYF
v_call: TRBV7-2; j_call: TRBJ2-1; cdr3_aa: CASSLMGQAYNEQFF
v_call: TRBV30; j_call: TRBJ2-1; cdr3_aa: CAWSLQRGTYNEQFF
v_call: TRBV18; j_call: TRBJ1-2; cdr3_aa: CASSQMTGTTNYGYTF
v_call: TRBV6-5; j_call: TRBJ1-2; cdr3_aa: CASSCSTNYGYTF
v_call: TRBV9; j_call: TRBJ2-1; cdr3_aa: CASSVGVGGGEDYNEQFF
v_call: TRBV19; j_call: TRBJ1-6; cdr3_aa: CASSTGNGSPLHF
v_call: TRBV29-1; j_call: TRBJ1-1; cdr3_aa: CSVESIMNTEAFF
v_call: TRBV4-2; j_call: TRBJ1-1; cdr3_aa: CASSQNLGQIVSTEAFF
v_call: TRBV2; j_call: TRBJ2-7; cdr3_aa: CASNGQEMYEQYF
v_call: TRBV20-1; j_call: TRBJ1-5; cdr3_aa: CSARKDRANNQPQHF
v_call: TRBV5-1; j_call: TRBJ1-5; cdr3_aa: CASSQAPGAGQPQHF
v_call: TRBV20-1; j_call: TRBJ2-3; cdr3_aa: CSAQSVTTDTQYF
v_call: TRBV6-9; j_call: TRBJ2-6; cdr3_aa: CASSYHLGIPGLQRLSGANVLTF
v_call: TRBV29-1; j_call: TRBJ1-4; cdr3_aa: CSFRGPEKLFF